This T cell receptor (beta chain) was recorded in a study of metastatic and nonmetastatic thyroid tumors. TCRdb reprocessed the PCR reads via MiXCR. The table has some 93,000 clones, roughly 13% seen once. No treatment had been given to any patient before thyroid surgery. CDR3 length: 13 amino acids. CDR1 is MNHEY, CDR2 SVGAGI, per germline. About this clone: One end of the junction varies from germline; a read error may be responsible.

This chain uses TRBV6-5 with TRBJ2-2; D gene uncertain. The source is a female donor with papillary thyroid cancer or a benign thyroid nodule (not recorded which). Some clones in this sample may be carry-over from other donors' samples. What was sequenced was blood. Here the CDR3 reads CVSSYDRTGELFF. As DNA, the CDR3 is TGTGTCAGCAGTTATGATCGGACCGGGGAGCTGTTTTTT.